Listed here are 26 T cell receptor beta chains from one sample, sequenced in a study of T-cell reconstitution after alpha-beta-depleted transplantation in children (dated by TCRdb to the mid-2010s). The treatment or condition label of this sample denotes: allogeneic hematopoietic cell transplantation with graft depleted of TCRalphabeta T cells and CD19 B cells. Libraries were built with PCR. Sequenced using an Illumina HiSeq 2500. To normalize quantification of the TCRbeta repertoire, the TCR libraries were built with molecular barcoding that relied on unique molecular identifiers. The raw public data were reprocessed by TCRdb itself: fastp quality trimming at Q25, MiXCR clonotype calling, in-frame beta chains only. One record per CDR3 amino acid sequence lists the most common genes and DNA. The sample data list about 580,000 distinct CDR3 sequences, and 20% to 25% of these were observed just once. The ten largest clonotypes hold around an eighth of the sample.

Specimen: PBMCs, mostly from graft donor cells, collected 360 days after TCRalphabeta/CD19-depleted stem cell transplant. The source is a boy under two years old who had a stem cell transplant for acute myeloid leukemia, so the T cells may come from the graft donor.

This clonotype was counted at least ten times. The V call is TRBV25-1, the J call TRBJ1-6, with 8 bases identical to TRBD1. The CDR3 is 15 amino acids. Per germline, CDR1 MGHDK and CDR2 SYGVNS. The J segment lost 9 bases and the V segment lost 6 bases, leaving 10 bases of the junction unmatched. CDR3 DNA sequence: TGTGCCAGCAGAGAGAGCGGGACAGGTGTTTCACCCCTCCACTTT. It encodes CASRESGTGVSPLHF.

The gene calls are TRBV6-1 and TRBJ2-7; 7 bases are a match to TRBD1. V lost 5 bases to trimming and J lost 6 bases; unmatched junction nucleotides: 13. Germline assignment: CDR1 MNHNS and CDR2 SASEGT. The CDR3 has 15 residues. CDR3 in amino acids: CASSRQSTGLSEQYV. CDR3 DNA sequence: TGTGCCAGCAGTCGGCAGTCGACAGGGCTTTCCGAGCAGTACGTC.

This clonotype was observed a handful of times. J is TRBJ2-2 and V is TRBV10-3; D is unresolved. CDR1 is ENHRY and CDR2 is SYGVKD in the germline V gene. V lost 4 bases and J lost 1, with 10 bases in between. The CDR3 length is 15 residues. Here the CDR3 reads CAISGGQENTGELFF. CDR3 nucleotide sequence: TGTGCCATCAGTGGTGGGCAGGAGAACACCGGGGAGCTGTTTTTT.

This chain uses TRBV6-5 with TRBJ1-6; D may be TRBD1 (6 bases). The CDR3 length is 13 residues. The germline V and J ends were trimmed by 0 bases and 16 bases, with 13 bases remaining between them. From germline, CDR1 is MNHEY and CDR2 SVGAGI. The CDR3 nucleotides read TGTGCCAGCAGTTACTCGGGGCGGGACACACTCCACTTT. This encodes CASSYSGRDTLHF.

The chain combines TRBV15 with TRBJ1-2; D is possibly TRBD1 (5 bases). The CDR3 contains 15 residues. Germline lookup yields CDR1 LNHNV and CDR2 YYDKDF (reference sequence). Trimming removed 5 bases at V and 4 bases at J, with 17 bases between. The CDR3 region has the DNA TGTGCCACCAGCGGGACGGAGTTTCCGCCCTATGGCTACACCTTC. The encoded protein is CATSGTEFPPYGYTF.

The chain links TRBV6-1 to TRBJ1-1; maybe TRBD1 (5 bases). CDR3 length: 14 residues. With 7 bases removed from V and 10 bases from J, the gap between germline ends came to 22 bases. CDR1 and CDR2 (germline): MNHNS, SASEGT. CDR3 in amino acids: CASTAAGGRRGAFF. Written as DNA, the CDR3 is TGTGCCAGCACCGCGGCGGGGGGTCGGCGTGGAGCTTTCTTT.

This clonotype was recorded at least ten times. This chain links TRBV20-1 with TRBJ1-5; D is unresolved. V was clipped by 5 bases and J by 0 bases, with 5 bases between them. Germline V gene sequence: CDR1 DFQATT, CDR2 SNEGSKA (reference sequence). CDR3 length: 12 residues. The CDR3: CSASYSNQPQHF. In DNA form, the CDR3 reads TGCAGTGCTTCGTATAGCAATCAGCCCCAGCATTTT.

This clonotype was observed at least ten times. The V and J genes are TRBV20-1 and TRBJ2-4; D is uncertain. With 3 bases removed from V and 1 base from J, the gap between germline ends came to 10 bases. The CDR3 covers 14 residues. In germline, CDR1 is DFQATT, CDR2 SNEGSKA (reference sequence). CDR3 DNA sequence: TGCAGTGCTAGTAATCCAGCGGCCAAAAACATTCAGTACTTC. It is translated as CSASNPAAKNIQYF.

The CDR3 coding sequence is TGCGCCAGCAGCCAAGAAGGGAGGGGGCGATACGGTGAGCAGTTCTTC. Residues: CASSQEGRGRYGEQFF. The rearrangement uses TRBV4-3 and TRBJ2-1; D possibly matches TRBD1 or TRBD2 (7 bases each). Germline CDR1 reads LGHNA; CDR2 reads YSLEER. This CDR3 region has 16 residues. Trimming cost V 0 bases and J 9 bases, with 18 bases left between them.

The chain employs TRBV6-1 and TRBJ2-3, with D possibly being TRBD1 (5 bases). V lost 4 bases, J lost 2 bases, and 13 bases lay in between. Germline CDR1 MNHNS, CDR2 SASEGT. The CDR3 is 15 amino acids. CDR3 loop: CASSGYAGLTDTQYF. The CDR3 DNA reads as TGTGCCAGCAGTGGTTACGCAGGGCTCACAGATACGCAGTATTTT.

This clonotype was seen many times. The chain combines TRBV25-1 with TRBJ1-2, with 8 bases identical to TRBD1. The CDR3 is made up of 10 amino acids. The trim removed 11 bases at V and 7 bases at J, leaving 3 bases unmatched. Looked up from germline, CDR1 is MGHDK and CDR2 is SYGVNS. The chain's CDR3 is CAEQGAGYTF. Here the CDR3 DNA reads TGTGCCGAGCAGGGGGCTGGCTACACCTTC.

This clonotype was recorded many times. The rearrangement links TRBV20-1 to TRBJ2-7; D unresolved. Germline loops: CDR1 DFQATT, CDR2 SNEGSKA (reference sequence). The length of the CDR3 is 14 residues. Trimming removed 1 base at V and 3 bases at J, with 13 bases between. Here the CDR3 DNA reads TGCAGTGCTAGAGGAGTTGTAAAGGGCTACGAGCAGTACTTC. Translating it yields CSARGVVKGYEQYF.

This clonotype was detected ten times or more. The V call is TRBV7-2, the J call TRBJ2-5, with D possibly being TRBD1 (6 bases). The germline V gene encodes CDR1 SGHTA and CDR2 FQGNSA. There are 15 residues in the CDR3. Trimming took 3 bases from V and 3 from J, leaving 14 bases between them. CDR3 nucleotides: TGTGCCAGCAGCTTTGCCTGGACAGCGGAAGAGACCCAGTACTTC. Its protein product is CASSFAWTAEETQYF.

J is TRBJ2-5 and V is TRBV20-1, with D possibly being TRBD1 (5 bases). Trimming removed 7 bases from V and 4 bases from J, with 10 bases in between. Germline CDR1 and CDR2: DFQATT and SNEGSKA (reference sequence). The CDR3 length is 11 residues. The CDR3 protein is CSVIGVETQYF. The CDR3 DNA reads as TGCAGTGTCATAGGGGTAGAGACCCAGTACTTC.

This clonotype has a count of ten or more. This chain links TRBV6-2 or TRBV6-3 with TRBJ2-1; 9 bases map to TRBD1. Germline lookup yields CDR1 MNHEY and CDR2 SVGEGT. The ends lost 0 bases at V and 0 bases at J; junction bases unmatched: 9. There are 19 residues in the CDR3. DNA for the CDR3: TGTGCCAGCAGTTACTCGTTCGGAATACAGGGGGCCTCCTACAATGAGCAGTTCTTC. Its protein product is CASSYSFGIQGASYNEQFF.

There are a few counts of this clonotype. The rearrangement uses TRBV12-3 or TRBV12-4 and TRBJ1-1; no clear D gene. Trimming removed 1 base from V and 10 bases from J, with 13 bases in between. CDR3 length equals 13 residues. CDR3 region: CASSLVFGSGAFF. CDR3 DNA sequence: TGTGCCAGCAGTTTAGTGTTTGGGAGTGGAGCTTTCTTT.

This clonotype was seen only a few times. This chain connects TRBV6-5 to TRBJ2-1, with 7 bases that match TRBD2. The CDR3 is 16 amino acids. Germline-derived CDR1 and CDR2 are MNHEY and SVGAGI. The V and J ends lost 0 bases and 9 bases, in that order; junction bases with no gene match: 11. The DNA for the CDR3 is TGTGCCAGCAGTTACTCAATAGCGGGCCCCCAGGGTGAGCAGTTCTTC. It encodes CASSYSIAGPQGEQFF.

This sequence joins TRBV4-3 and TRBJ2-7; tentatively, D is TRBD1 (6 bases). Germline CDR1 reads LGHNA; CDR2 reads YSLEER. This CDR3 region has 12 residues. Trimming removed 6 bases at V and 0 bases at J, with 6 bases between. This CDR3 reads CASRDSSYEQYF. The CDR3 DNA sequence: TGCGCCAGCAGGGACAGCTCCTACGAGCAGTACTTC.

J is TRBJ2-3 and V is TRBV4-2; 7 nucleotides match TRBD2. Per germline, CDR1 LGHNA and CDR2 YNFKEQ. V trimming: 3 bases; J trimming: 2 bases; junction bases outside the gene matches: 2. CDR3 size: 14 residues. Here the CDR3 DNA reads TGTGCCAGCAGCCAGCGGGGGAACACAGATACGCAGTATTTT. Translated, it gives CASSQRGNTDTQYF.

The DNA of the CDR3 is TGTGCCGCCACTAGCGGGGGGTACAATGAGCAGTTCTTC. As protein: CAATSGGYNEQFF. The chain links TRBV15 to TRBJ2-1; 12 bases line up with TRBD2. CDR3 length equals 13 residues. The trim removed 11 bases at V and 4 bases at J, leaving 3 bases unmatched. CDR1 and CDR2 (germline): LNHNV, YYDKDF (reference sequence).

This clonotype was recorded once. This chain joins TRBV6-5 and TRBJ1-2; 7 bases are shared with TRBD1. V was pared by 2 bases and J by 6 bases, with 9 bases of the junction left unmatched. This CDR3 is 15 amino acids long. The germline V gene encodes CDR1 MNHEY and CDR2 SVGAGI. CDR3 coding DNA: TGTGCCAGCAGTTACGCTGGGACAGTAAGTGATGGCTACACCTTC. Translated, it gives CASSYAGTVSDGYTF.

This clonotype was seen repeatedly, ten times or more. The gene calls are TRBV20-1 and TRBJ2-7, with D possibly matching TRBD2 (5 bases). This CDR3 spans 12 amino acids. The V end was cut by 6 bases, the J end by 4 bases, with 13 bases between. The germline CDR1 and CDR2 sequences are DFQATT and SNEGSKA (reference sequence). The CDR3 DNA is TGCAGTGCCACAGATAGGACTTACGAGCAGTACTTC. Its protein product is CSATDRTYEQYF.

This chain uses TRBV11-2 with TRBJ2-2; 9 positions match TRBD2. CDR3 length: 19 amino acids. The V gene end was trimmed by 7 bases and the J gene end by 0 bases; junction bases not matched to a gene: 15. From germline, CDR1 is SGHAT and CDR2 FQNNGV. The CDR3 here is CASTPWGSGGPPNTGELFF. The CDR3 coding sequence is TGTGCCAGCACCCCTTGGGGTAGCGGGGGCCCACCGAACACCGGGGAGCTGTTTTTT.

This rearrangement joins TRBV18 to TRBJ2-5; 11 bases agree with TRBD1. Germline V gene lookup returns CDR1 KGHSH and CDR2 LQKENI. J gave up 4 bases and V 1 base, and 8 bases lay outside the gene matches. This CDR3 has 17 amino acids. In DNA form, the CDR3 reads TGTGCCAGCTCACCACAGTGGGACAGGGGGTCTGGAGAGACCCAGTACTTC. Translation gives CASSPQWDRGSGETQYF.

This sequence joins TRBV7-2 and TRBJ2-3; D is undetermined. Germline V gene lookup returns CDR1 SGHTA and CDR2 FQGNSA. The CDR3 totals 16 residues. V dropped 2 bases and J dropped 3 bases, with 15 bases sitting between them. CDR3 DNA: TGTGCCAGCAGCTTAAGGATCAACGAAGGGACAGATACGCAGTATTTT. Translated, it gives CASSLRINEGTDTQYF. Full variable domain (outside the CDR3, taken from reference TRBV7-2 and TRBJ2-3): GAGVSQSPSNKVTEKGKDVELRCDPISGHTALYWYRQSLGQGLEFLIYFQGNSAPDKSGLPSDRFSAERTGGSVSTLTIQRTQQEDSAVYLCASSLRINEGTDTQYFGPGTRLTVL.

This clonotype has at least ten counts. The J gene is TRBJ2-7, the V gene TRBV20-1; D call uncertain. Trimming removed 5 bases from V and 3 bases from J, with 5 bases in between. The CDR3 spans 10 residues. In germline, CDR1 is DFQATT, CDR2 SNEGSKA (reference sequence). The CDR3 coding sequence is TGCAGTGCTTTCCTCTACGAGCAGTACTTC. Encoded protein: CSAFLYEQYF.